Shown below are 10 T cell receptor beta chains from a single sample sequenced in a study of T cell responses to AZD1222 COVID-19 vaccine. TCRdb's copy holds only in-frame clones and misses some; the assay was immunoSEQ multiplex PCR. The sample records 120,000 or so clones, around 89% being singletons. The input for sequencing was peripheral blood, taken on day 0 of AZD1222 vaccination. These receptors were obtained from an adult in good health.

The chain links TRBV9 to TRBJ2-7; 7 nucleotides agree with TRBD2. Germline CDR1 reads SGDLS; CDR2 reads YYNGEE. The CDR3 covers 15 residues. V trimming: 0 bases; J trimming: 0 bases; junction bases outside the gene matches: 3. The CDR3 bases are TGTGCCAGCAGCGTAGAAGCGGGATCCTCCTACGAGCAGTACTTC. As protein: CASSVEAGSSYEQYF.

The chain uses TRBV10-3 and TRBJ1-5; TRBD1 agrees at 8 bases. CDR1 and CDR2 (germline): ENHRY, SYGVKD. The CDR3 runs to 15 residues. Germline trimming cut 6 bases from V and 0 bases from J; bases unmatched to any gene: 4. The CDR3, as DNA: TGTGCCATCAGAGCGACAGGGGATAGCAATCAGCCCCAGCATTTT. It specifies CAIRATGDSNQPQHF.

V gene TRBV30 combines with J gene TRBJ2-7; 8 bases are a match to TRBD1. Trimming removed 6 bases from V and 6 bases from J; junction bases left unmatched: 7. The length of the CDR3 is 12 residues. Germline V gives CDR1 GTSNPN, CDR2 SVGIG (reference sequence). CDR3 sequence: CACDRGGGEQYF. DNA of the CDR3: TGTGCCTGCGACAGGGGCGGAGGCGAGCAGTACTTC.

The chain couples TRBV7-8 to TRBJ2-5, with 12 bases matching TRBD2. The CDR3 length is 17 residues. Trimming removed 1 base from V and 4 bases from J; junction bases left unmatched: 7. Looked up from germline, CDR1 is SGHVS and CDR2 is FQNEAQ. This CDR3 reads CASSLVLAGGLGETQYF. For the CDR3, the DNA is TGTGCCAGCAGCTTAGTGCTAGCGGGAGGGCTGGGAGAGACCCAGTACTTC.

This chain joins TRBV30 and TRBJ1-2; D is unresolved. This CDR3 is built from 11 residues. The V end was cut by 5 bases, the J end by 4 bases, with 8 bases between. Germline values: CDR1 GTSNPN, CDR2 SVGIG (reference sequence). The CDR3 coding sequence is TGTGCCTGGTCTCCTAGCTATGGCTACACCTTC. Amino acid sequence: CAWSPSYGYTF.

This clone was detected a few times. The chain has TRBV5-6 and TRBJ1-5; 8 nucleotides agree with TRBD1. Germline V CDR1 and CDR2: SGHDT, YYEEEE. The CDR3 runs to 17 residues. V was pared by 1 base and J by 3 bases, with 9 bases of the junction left unmatched. Here the CDR3 reads CASSLWGTGDHNQPQHF. In nucleotides, the CDR3 is TGTGCCAGCAGCTTGTGGGGGACAGGCGACCACAATCAGCCCCAGCATTTT.

The chain links TRBV7-9 to TRBJ2-7; TRBD1 is a possible D gene (6 bases). CDR3 length equals 16 residues. Per germline, CDR1 SEHNR and CDR2 FQNEAQ (reference sequence). Trimming took off 5 bases at V and 1 base at J, with 18 bases between the two ends. The CDR3 reads CASSPPTGIGSYEQYF. In DNA form, the CDR3 reads TGTGCCAGCAGCCCTCCCACAGGGATTGGGTCCTACGAGCAGTACTTC.

The chain carries TRBV30 and TRBJ2-3; D possibly corresponds to TRBD2 (5 bases). Trimming removed 2 bases at V and 0 bases at J, with 15 bases between. This CDR3 has 16 amino acids. The germline V gene has CDR1 GTSNPN and CDR2 SVGIG (reference sequence). CDR3: CAWSTRGADSTDTQYF. The CDR3 DNA reads TGTGCCTGGAGTACCCGGGGAGCGGATAGCACAGATACGCAGTATTTT.

The V call is TRBV19, the J call TRBJ2-5; 9 bases agree with TRBD2. The CDR3 consists of 15 residues. CDR1 and CDR2 from the germline V gene are LNHDA and SQIVND (reference sequence). V was pared by 1 base and J by 5 bases, with 5 bases of the junction left unmatched. This CDR3 reads CASSIARAGGETQYF. The CDR3, as DNA: TGTGCCAGTAGTATAGCTCGTGCGGGAGGGGAGACCCAGTACTTC.

The rearrangement links TRBV5-1 to TRBJ1-1; 8 nucleotides match TRBD1. The CDR3 is made up of 14 amino acids. The V segment lost 9 bases and the J segment 1 base; nucleotides outside the gene matches: 8. Germline V lookup: CDR1 SGHRS, CDR2 YFSETQ. For the CDR3, the DNA is TGCGCCACCCAGCAAGGACAGGGGAACACTGAAGCTTTCTTT. Encoded protein: CATQQGQGNTEAFF.